Described below is a single T cell receptor beta chain sequence and its context. The V gene's germline CDR1 is SGHTA and CDR2 FQGNSA. CDR3 size: 13 residues. TCRdb re-called the 5' RACE reads and gives one entry per CDR3 protein, without DNA. The sample totals about 380,000 distinct CDR3 sequences. The data are from a study of monozygotic twins with inflammatory bowel disease. The source material was blood. The sequence came from a human donor with ulcerative colitis or Crohn's disease, or a healthy co-twin of an affected twin (not recorded which). The rearrangement joins TRBV7-2 to TRBJ1-3. CDR3 loop: CASSFVVRNTIYF.